This T cell receptor (beta chain) was obtained from a study of blood T cells in healthy people across ages (dated by TCRdb to 2015 to 2017). Study-level background: In model experiments, template switching captured roughly one uniquely barcoded TCR beta cDNA molecule for every two T cells. To track age-related changes in TCR beta repertoire diversity, the study relied on deep sequencing normalized with unique cDNA molecular identifiers. The donors were divided into four age groups: young (average approximately 15 years), middle-aged (around 37), aged (roughly 66) and long-lived (about 90). Using the same blood draw, the study looked at two additional independent replicas of 1 million unique cDNA reads for two donors, one aged 18 to 30 and the other aged 80 or older. To avoid experimental bias, donors of different ages were spread randomly across the sequencing lanes.

Donors were under 40 systemically healthy Caucasian individuals from Russia aged roughly 6 to 90 years. Each donor gave 9.5 to 10 milliliters of peripheral blood, drawn into EDTA-treated Vacutainer tubes. Ficoll-Paque density-gradient centrifugation was used to isolate PBMCs, with at least 6.5 million per sample. Total RNA was extracted from PBMCs with Trizol reagent, with at least 6 micrograms obtained per sample. Naive CD45RAhigh/CD27high T cell percentages were measured by flow cytometry on a PBMC aliquot from every donor. Deletion took 7 bases off V and 1 base off J, with a span of 14 bases between the germline ends. The germline V gene encodes CDR1 SGHRS and CDR2 YFSETQ. The CDR3 contains 14 residues, cysteine and phenylalanine counted. Only the CDR3 DNA is retained, 42 bases long and in frame from the first base. The receptor library was made with 5' RACE. Sequencer: Illumina HiSeq 2500. A second PCR of roughly 6 to 12 cycles was run with a J-beta primer mix and a sample-barcoded 5' primer. A template-switch 5' adaptor carrying 12 random nucleotides introduced a unique molecular identifier onto each TCR beta cDNA molecule. At least 2.5 million CDR3-containing paired-end reads were obtained from each sample. The Mint cDNA synthesis kit, primed by a TRBC-specific oligonucleotide, was used to synthesize first-strand cDNA from all RNA. All cDNA was treated with uracil-DNA glycosylase and then went through a first 18-cycle PCR with the universal primers M1SS and BC2_uni_R. As for the authors' bioinformatics: Each sample was normalized by randomly selecting 1 million high-quality reads, each carrying a distinct molecular identifier. Instead of being binned into consensus sequences, reads that shared molecular identifiers were thrown out. MiTCR, run with a Q25 quality threshold and the strictest error-elimination algorithm, handled CDR3 identification, clonotype clustering and error correction. A nonparametric unseen species model using Euler transformation provided a lower-bound estimate of total TCR beta diversity. TCRdb redid the processing of the public reads, applying fastp at Q25 and MiXCR, and retained in-frame beta chains. Rows are combined by CDR3 protein, so each entry shows the most common genes and DNA. The V and J calls were not made by the authors but by TCRdb's processing. In all, the sample holds 1,100,000 or so distinct CDR3 sequences, and more than 35% of those were seen once. The top ten clonotypes cover approximately 17% of the sample.

Findings and caveats that apply to the study as a whole: Because profiling used bulk unsorted PBMCs, naive and antigen-experienced compartments could not be compared conclusively. Estimates of total diversity based on one million sequenced T cells were considered lower bounds and underestimates. Observed TCR beta diversity per million T cells fell roughly linearly with age, and a significant reduction was already apparent by age roughly 40. The long-lived group showed more naive CD4+ T cells, fewer expanded clones and increased TCR diversity than the aged group, suggesting age selection. Because donor CMV infection status was unknown, age-related changes in expanded clonotypes were potentially confounded. Observed TCR beta diversity correlated strongly with the percentage of naive T cells measured by flow cytometry.

As for this clonotype: The antigen it recognizes is unknown. Base-call qualities are not available, and no considerably larger clone is one nucleotide away.

This clonotype originated in an older woman in good health. The chain is assembled from TRBV5-1 and TRBJ1-1; TRBD1 is possibly the D segment (5 matching bases). The specimen sequenced was blood. This receptor carries the CDR3 CASFAREENTEAFF. Here is the DNA: TGCGCCAGCTTTGCCAGGGAAGAGAACACTGAAGCTTTCTTT.